What follows are 6 T cell receptor beta chains derived from one specimen sequenced in a study of blood T cell repertoires in COVID-19. The method was immunoSEQ multiplex PCR; TCRdb's version includes in-frame clones alone and lacks a portion of them. Here the sample spans over 250,000 clones, about 89% being singletons. The sample consisted of peripheral blood. The receptor set was obtained from a man between 35 and 55 years old who had recovered from COVID-19.

The chain combines TRBV19 with TRBJ2-6; no definite D call. Between the trimmed V and J ends, which lost 7 bases and 3 bases, there was a span of 4 bases. The CDR3 extends over 12 amino acids. Germline assignment: CDR1 LNHDA and CDR2 SQIVND (reference sequence). The DNA for the CDR3 is TGTGCCAGTACAGGTGGGGCCAACGTCCTGACTTTC. Translation gives CASTGGANVLTF.

The chain uses TRBV20-1 and TRBJ2-7; TRBD1 agrees at 9 bases. The CDR3 covers 13 residues. The J segment lost 2 bases and the V segment lost 6 bases, leaving 5 bases of the junction unmatched. From germline, CDR1 is DFQATT and CDR2 SNEGSKA (reference sequence). The CDR3 region is CSASGDRAYEQYF. The CDR3 nucleotides are TGCAGTGCCAGTGGGGACAGGGCCTACGAGCAGTACTTC.

This chain links TRBV11-1 with TRBJ1-2, with D maybe TRBD1 (5 bases). Germline V gives CDR1 SGHAT, CDR2 FQDESV (reference sequence). V gave up 5 bases and J gave up 8 bases, with 15 bases separating them. This CDR3 spans 13 amino acids. CDR3 nucleotide sequence: TGTGCCAGCAGCGTTACTTGGAAGGGGGGCTACACCTTC. As protein: CASSVTWKGGYTF.

The J gene is TRBJ2-7, the V gene TRBV5-1; 10 positions match TRBD1. The trim removed 3 bases at V and 3 bases at J, leaving 6 bases unmatched. From germline, CDR1 is SGHRS and CDR2 YFSETQ. There are 15 residues in the CDR3. The CDR3 DNA sequence: TGCGCCAGCAGCTCGGGACAGGGGAGTTTCTACGAGCAGTACTTC. Translating gives CASSSGQGSFYEQYF.

The rearrangement links TRBV5-1 to TRBJ1-6, with 12 bases lining up with TRBD1. Germline lookup yields CDR1 SGHRS and CDR2 YFSETQ. With 5 bases clipped from V and 6 bases from J, the junction kept 21 bases outside the gene matches. The CDR3 covers 21 residues. CDR3 sequence reads: CASRRGFLGQGAPGSNSPLHF. CDR3 nucleotides: TGCGCCAGCAGGAGGGGGTTTTTGGGACAGGGGGCCCCTGGAAGTAATTCACCCCTCCACTTT. Full variable domain (remainder filled in from reference TRBV5-1 and TRBJ1-6): KAGVTQTPRYLIKTRGQQVTLSCSPISGHRSVSWYQQTPGQGLQFLFEYFSETQRNKGNFPGRFSGRQFSNSRSEMNVSTLELGDSALYLCASRRGFLGQGAPGSNSPLHFGNGTRLTVT.

This chain links TRBV6-2 or TRBV6-3 with TRBJ2-5; no reliable D call. Germline V gives CDR1 MNHEY, CDR2 SVGEGT. The CDR3 consists of 11 residues. V lost 5 bases and J lost 3, with 4 bases in between. The CDR3 is CASSLKETQYF. The CDR3 DNA reads TGTGCCAGCAGTCTAAAAGAGACCCAGTACTTC.